This T cell receptor beta chain was profiled in a study of shared clonotypes between healthy human individuals. Overall study context: Aged 18 to 49, the donors were a couple of women and a few men.

The authors distributed each subset's genomic DNA evenly over several immunoSEQ plates. The data were produced by immunoSEQ multiplex PCR, yet TCRdb's version contains in-frame clones alone and is incomplete. The sample holds around 600,000 clones, more than 95% seen once. This clone was picked up a small number of times. CDR3 length: 15 residues. Trimming cost V 5 bases and J 1 base, with 14 bases left between them. In germline, CDR1 is LNHDA, CDR2 SQIVND (reference sequence). The donor population consisted of healthy HIV-negative adults with no recent acute infections or vaccinations. The source of this sequence is a woman aged 25 to 45 in good health. The chain has TRBV19 and TRBJ1-1; a possible D gene is TRBD1 (6 bases). Sequenced input: naive CD4+ T cells sorted from blood. The subset: CD45RA+ positively selected. The chain's CDR3 is CASSQGYRENTEAFF. The CDR3, as DNA: TGTGCCAGTAGTCAGGGTTACAGGGAGAACACTGAAGCTTTCTTT.